The clone carrying this T cell receptor (beta chain) was seen more than once but under ten times. The antigen is unknown. The source of the sample is a study of cytomegalovirus exposure and HLA in healthy donors. Study results and caveats: In a later analysis, CMV-associated beta chains were mostly HLA-associated, it appeared.

The PCR made use of 60 Vbeta and 13 Jbeta primers. This table comes from immunoSEQ multiplex PCR, and its TCRdb copy is limited to in-frame clones, with some not included. The profile shows about 190,000 clones, approximately 79% of them singletons. The CDR3 is 14 residues long. Looked up from germline, CDR1 is GTSNPN and CDR2 is SVGIG (reference sequence). Trimming took 3 bases from V and 6 from J, leaving 12 bases between them. Source material: PBMCs. The V call is TRBV30, the J call TRBJ1-6; no firm D call. This clonotype was obtained from a man in his forties or fifties in good health and CMV-seropositive. CDR3 coding DNA: TGTGCCTGGAGGGAGGCGGGGTCTAATTCACCCCTCCACTTT. The encoded protein is CAWREAGSNSPLHF.